This T cell receptor (beta chain) came from a study of blood T cells in healthy people across ages. Study summary: Template switching retrieved approximately one barcoded beta molecule for each two T cells.

Samples each had at least 5 micrograms of total RNA extracted. With regard to this clonotype: Its antigen is unidentified.

CDR3 size: 13 residues. The germline CDR1 and CDR2 sequences are DFQATT and SNEGSKA (reference sequence). V dropped 3 bases and J dropped 11 bases, with 18 bases sitting between them. Primed by a sample-barcoded 5' primer and a J-beta primer mix, a second PCR proceeded for 7 to 11 cycles. Each cDNA molecule was tagged by a template-switch adaptor that had 12 random nucleotides. MiXCR, applied by TCRdb to the 5' RACE reads, yields one record per CDR3 protein. This sample has under 2,000,000 distinct CDR3 sequences, with about 49% found just once. Study-wide points: Not knowing donor CMV status may have confounded expanded clonotype changes.

What was sequenced was blood. The rearrangement uses TRBV20-1 and TRBJ2-3, with D uncertain. This TCR derives from a woman in her thirties or forties in good health. CDR3 sequence: CSASSSPGVEQYF. In nucleotides, the CDR3 is TGCAGTGCTAGTTCCTCCCCAGGCGTGGAGCAGTATTTT.